The table lists the clone carrying this T cell receptor beta chain with a few counts. Its target is not known. This record comes from a study of identical twins. The study's findings and limits: It was out-of-frame TCR alpha sharing in monozygotic twins that models underestimated. Researchers caution that invariant MAIT and iNKT cells could partly confound zero-insertion analyses.

Each CDR3 protein is one row after TCRdb ran MiXCR on the 5' RACE reads. The table lists 280,000 or so distinct CDR3 sequences, approximately 8.5% of them singletons. These same data were also listed under a study on yellow fever vaccine responses in identical twins.

This clonotype was obtained from a woman aged 18 to 35 in good health. What was sequenced was memory (CD45RO+) T cells sorted from blood.

The CDR3 is CASSGTGLVNEQFF. The CDR3 bases are TGTGCCAGCAGTGGGACGGGACTAGTTAATGAGCAGTTCTTC. V is TRBV12-3 or TRBV12-4 and J is TRBJ2-1; TRBD2 matches at 8 bases. The CDR3 totals 14 residues. The J segment lost 7 bases and the V segment lost 5 bases, leaving 7 bases of the junction unmatched.